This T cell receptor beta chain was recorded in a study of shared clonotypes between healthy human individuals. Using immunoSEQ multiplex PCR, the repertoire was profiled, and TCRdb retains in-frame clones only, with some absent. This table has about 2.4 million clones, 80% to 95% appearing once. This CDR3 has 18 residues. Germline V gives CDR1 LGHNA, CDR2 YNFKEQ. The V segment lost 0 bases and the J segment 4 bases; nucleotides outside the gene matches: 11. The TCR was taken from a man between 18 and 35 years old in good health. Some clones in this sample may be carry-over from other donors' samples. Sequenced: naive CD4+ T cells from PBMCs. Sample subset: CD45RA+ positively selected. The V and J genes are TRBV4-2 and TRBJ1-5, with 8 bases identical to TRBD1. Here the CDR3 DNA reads TGTGCCAGCAGCCAAGATCCGCTCGGACAGGGTCGAAATCAGCCCCAGCATTTT. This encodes CASSQDPLGQGRNQPQHF.